This T cell receptor beta chain came from a study of blood T cell repertoires in COVID-19. Across the whole study: The study drew acute and convalescent COVID-19 samples from the United States, Italy and Spain. Sources were T cells, B-cell-depleted T cells, or PBMCs; the material itself was cDNA or gDNA.

Libraries were prepared by immunoSEQ multiplex PCR; TCRdb keeps only in-frame clonotypes and omits some of them. The repertoire includes under 9,500 clones, 80% to 95% of them detected once, and roughly 4.2% sits in the top ten. The CDR3 has 16 residues. The V segment lost 5 bases and the J segment 5 bases; nucleotides outside the gene matches: 11. Germline CDR1 and CDR2: SNHLY and FYNNEI. The chain employs TRBV2 and TRBJ2-5; 10 positions match TRBD1. The TCR was taken from a woman aged 50 to 60 with active COVID-19. Input material: peripheral blood. CDR3 sequence: CASSPNGQGVGETQYF. The CDR3 bases are TGTGCCAGCAGTCCAAATGGACAGGGGGTGGGCGAGACCCAGTACTTC. Combining the CDR3 with reference TRBV2 and TRBJ2-5 gives the whole variable domain EPEVTQTPSHQVTQMGQEVILRCVPISNHLYFYWYRQILGQKVEFLVSFYNNEISEKSEIFDDQFSVERPDGSNFTLKIRSTKLEDSAMYFCASSPNGQGVGETQYFGPGTRLLVL.